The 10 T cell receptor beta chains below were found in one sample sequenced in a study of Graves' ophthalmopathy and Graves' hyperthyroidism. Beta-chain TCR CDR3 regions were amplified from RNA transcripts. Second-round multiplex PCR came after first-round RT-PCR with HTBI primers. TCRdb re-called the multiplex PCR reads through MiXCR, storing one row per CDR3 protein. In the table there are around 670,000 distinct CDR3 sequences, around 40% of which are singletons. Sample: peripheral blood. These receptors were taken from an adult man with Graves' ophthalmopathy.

The CDR3 bases are TGTGCCACCAGTGATTTGACCCCGGGACAGATTAGCAATCAGCCCCAGCATTTT. Translation gives CATSDLTPGQISNQPQHF. The V and J genes are TRBV24-1 and TRBJ1-5; 7 bases agree with TRBD1. Trimming removed 0 bases from V and 0 bases from J; junction bases left unmatched: 7. This CDR3 is 18 amino acids long. Germline V gene data show CDR1 as KGHDR and CDR2 as SFDVKD.

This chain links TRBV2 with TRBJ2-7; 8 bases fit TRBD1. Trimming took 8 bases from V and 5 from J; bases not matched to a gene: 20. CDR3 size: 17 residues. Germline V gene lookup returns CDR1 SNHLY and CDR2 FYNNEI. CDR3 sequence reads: CASGQGQITGGGDEQYF. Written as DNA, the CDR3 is TGTGCCAGCGGACAGGGACAGATCACCGGGGGCGGAGACGAGCAGTACTTC. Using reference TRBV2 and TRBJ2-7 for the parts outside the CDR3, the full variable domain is EPEVTQTPSHQVTQMGQEVILRCVPISNHLYFYWYRQILGQKVEFLVSFYNNEISEKSEIFDDQFSVERPDGSNFTLKIRSTKLEDSAMYFCASGQGQITGGGDEQYFGPGTRLTVT.

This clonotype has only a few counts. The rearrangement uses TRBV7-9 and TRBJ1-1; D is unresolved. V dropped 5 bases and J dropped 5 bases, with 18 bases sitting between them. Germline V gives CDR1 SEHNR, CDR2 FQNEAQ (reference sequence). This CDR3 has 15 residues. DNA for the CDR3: TGTGCCAGCAGCCAAGATTTGGGTATGGAGACTGAAGCTTTCTTT. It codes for CASSQDLGMETEAFF.

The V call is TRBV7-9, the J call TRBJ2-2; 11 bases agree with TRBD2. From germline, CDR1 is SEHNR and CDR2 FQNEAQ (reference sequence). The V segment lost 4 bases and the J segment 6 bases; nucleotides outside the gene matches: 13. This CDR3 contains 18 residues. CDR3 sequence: CASSSQAGLAGLAGELFF. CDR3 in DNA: TGTGCCAGCAGCTCCCAGGCCGGACTAGCGGGTCTCGCCGGGGAGCTGTTTTTT. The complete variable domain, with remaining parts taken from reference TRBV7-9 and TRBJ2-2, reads DTGVSQNPRHKITKRGQNVTFRCDPISEHNRLYWYRQTLGQGPEFLTYFQNEAQLEKSRLLSDRFSAERPKGSFSTLEIQRTEQGDSAMYLCASSSQAGLAGLAGELFFGEGSRLTVL.

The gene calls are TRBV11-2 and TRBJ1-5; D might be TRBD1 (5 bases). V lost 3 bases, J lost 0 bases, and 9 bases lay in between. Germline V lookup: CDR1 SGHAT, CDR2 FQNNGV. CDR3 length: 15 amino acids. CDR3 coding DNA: TGTGCCAGCAGCTTCGTAGGGGATAGCAATCAGCCCCAGCATTTT. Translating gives CASSFVGDSNQPQHF.

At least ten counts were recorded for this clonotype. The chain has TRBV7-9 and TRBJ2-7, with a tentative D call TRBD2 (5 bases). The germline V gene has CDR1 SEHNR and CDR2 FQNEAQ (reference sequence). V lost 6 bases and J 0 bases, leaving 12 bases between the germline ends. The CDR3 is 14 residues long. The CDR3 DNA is TGTGCCAGCAGGACCGGGGAGAGCTCCTACGAGCAGTACTTC. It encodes CASRTGESSYEQYF.

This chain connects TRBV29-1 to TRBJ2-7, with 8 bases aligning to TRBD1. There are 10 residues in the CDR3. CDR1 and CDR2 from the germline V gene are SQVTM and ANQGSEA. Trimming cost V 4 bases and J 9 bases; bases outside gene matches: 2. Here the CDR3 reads CSVGQGAQYF. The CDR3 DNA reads TGCAGCGTTGGGCAGGGGGCGCAGTACTTC.

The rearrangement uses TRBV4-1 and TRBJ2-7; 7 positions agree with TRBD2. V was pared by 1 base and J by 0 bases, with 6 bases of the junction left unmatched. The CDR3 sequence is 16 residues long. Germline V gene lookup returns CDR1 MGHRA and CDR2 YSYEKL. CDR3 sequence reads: CASSQGEGLNSYEQYF. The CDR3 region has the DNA TGCGCCAGCAGCCAAGGGGAGGGTTTAAACTCCTACGAGCAGTACTTC.

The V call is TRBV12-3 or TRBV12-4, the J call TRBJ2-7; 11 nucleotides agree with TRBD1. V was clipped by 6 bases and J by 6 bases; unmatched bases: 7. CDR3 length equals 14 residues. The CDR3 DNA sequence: TGTGCCAGCAGGTGGACAGGGGGCGGTAGCGAGCAGTACTTC. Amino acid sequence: CASRWTGGGSEQYF.

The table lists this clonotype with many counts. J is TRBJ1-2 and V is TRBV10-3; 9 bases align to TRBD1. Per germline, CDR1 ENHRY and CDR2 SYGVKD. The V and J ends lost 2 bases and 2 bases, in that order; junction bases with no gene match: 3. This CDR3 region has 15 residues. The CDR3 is CAISETGTGNYGYTF. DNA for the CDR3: TGTGCCATCAGTGAGACCGGGACAGGGAACTATGGCTACACCTTC.